This entry lists 8 T cell receptor beta chains sequenced from one sample in a study of shared clonotypes between healthy human individuals. Measured with immunoSEQ multiplex PCR; TCRdb has only the in-frame clones, and not every one. Found here are 850,000 to 1,200,000 clones, about 75% of them singletons; the top ten hold less than 1.5%. The specimen sequenced was memory CD4+ T cells sorted from blood. Subset indicated: CD45RA-negative fraction. The receptor set was obtained from a man aged 18 to 29 in good health.

The V and J genes are TRBV19 and TRBJ2-7; 7 bases fit TRBD2. The ends lost 5 bases at V and 3 bases at J; junction bases unmatched: 4. The CDR3 length is 13 residues. In germline, CDR1 is LNHDA, CDR2 SQIVND (reference sequence). The CDR3 sequence is CASSLQRGYEQYF. The CDR3 region has the DNA TGTGCCAGTAGTTTGCAGCGGGGCTACGAGCAGTACTTC.

The rearrangement links TRBV30 to TRBJ1-2, with no clear D. V lost 1 base and J lost 5, with 11 bases in between. The CDR3 extends over 13 amino acids. In germline, CDR1 is GTSNPN, CDR2 SVGIG (reference sequence). In nucleotides, the CDR3 is TGTGCCTGGAGTGGGTTACAGTCGTATGGCTACACCTTC. Protein: CAWSGLQSYGYTF.

This sequence joins TRBV7-3 and TRBJ1-1; D unclear. The CDR3 is 12 amino acids. The germline CDR1 and CDR2 sequences are SGHTA and FQGTGA. V lost 2 bases to trimming and J lost 3 bases, with 4 bases between them. CDR3 region: CASSLVYTEAFF. In DNA form, the CDR3 reads TGTGCCAGCAGCTTAGTTTACACTGAAGCTTTCTTT.

V is TRBV7-3 and J is TRBJ2-1; D perhaps matches TRBD2 (6 bases). Germline V lookup: CDR1 SGHTA, CDR2 FQGTGA. The ends were cut back, 6 bases at V and 5 bases at J, with 11 bases in the middle. The CDR3 is 13 amino acids. The chain's CDR3 is CASSVSGHNEQFF. CDR3 DNA: TGTGCCAGCAGTGTTAGCGGACACAATGAGCAGTTCTTC. The variable domain in full, completed from reference TRBV7-3 and TRBJ2-1, reads GAGVSQTPSNKVTEKGKYVELRCDPISGHTALYWYRQSLGQGPEFLIYFQGTGAADDSGLPNDRFFAVRPEGSVSTLKIQRTERGDSAVYLCASSVSGHNEQFFGPGTRLTVL.

V gene TRBV7-2 combines with J gene TRBJ1-2, with D possibly being TRBD1 (5 bases). Trimming removed 5 bases from V and 4 bases from J, with 17 bases in between. This CDR3 region has 15 residues. Germline CDR1 reads SGHTA; CDR2 reads FQGNSA. The CDR3 DNA sequence: TGTGCCAGCAGCCGCGATGGGCAGGGACGCTATGGCTACACCTTC. Encoded protein: CASSRDGQGRYGYTF.

The rearrangement joins TRBV4-3 to TRBJ2-3; D unresolved. Germline lookup yields CDR1 LGHNA and CDR2 YSLEER. V gave up 0 bases and J gave up 4 bases, with 8 bases separating them. The CDR3 is made up of 14 amino acids. The CDR3 loop reads CASSQDPRSDTQYF. DNA of the CDR3: TGCGCCAGCAGCCAAGATCCCCGGTCAGATACGCAGTATTTT.

Comment on this clone: One end of the junction does not line up with germline, which may come from a read error. The chain couples TRBV12-5 to TRBJ2-3; TRBD1 matches 11 bases. The CDR3 is 15 residues long. The germline V gene encodes CDR1 LGHNT and CDR2 FRNRAP. DNA of the CDR3: TGTGCTAGTGGCTTGGGACAGGGGGACTCGGATACGCAGTATTTT. It is translated as CASGLGQGDSDTQYF.

This rearrangement joins TRBV28 to TRBJ2-1; D could derive from TRBD1 or TRBD2 (5 bases each). Trimming cost V 3 bases and J 7 bases, with 13 bases left between them. The germline V gene encodes CDR1 MDHEN and CDR2 SYDVKM. The CDR3 covers 14 residues. CDR3 DNA sequence: TGTGCCAGCAGTTTCCCAGGGACCCTAAATGAGCAGTTCTTC. Translation gives CASSFPGTLNEQFF. Complete variable domain (other parts from reference TRBV28 and TRBJ2-1): DVKVTQSSRYLVKRTGEKVFLECVQDMDHENMFWYRQDPGLGLRLIYFSYDVKMKEKGDIPEGYSVSREKKERFSLILESASTNQTSMYLCASSFPGTLNEQFFGPGTRLTVL.